The 21 T cell receptor beta chains given below trace back to one sample, sequenced in a study of shared clonotypes between healthy human individuals (TCRdb year 2020). The library came from the immunoSEQ multiplex PCR assay. TCRdb obtained this table from immuneACCESS and retained in-frame rearrangements with V and J assigned. These tables miss some clones; where compared with another copy, unresolved V genes account for less than half of the shortfall, and the remainder is unexplained. This sample gives about a million clones in total; roughly 77% of them show up just once. Jointly, the top ten make up about 0.89% of the sample. Sequencing was carried out using memory CD4+ T cells from PBMCs. Interpreted using the paper, the cell subset or site label stands for: CD45RA-negative fraction. The receptor source for this set is a man aged 18 to 35 in good health. Some clones in this sample may be carry-over from other donors' samples.

V and J are TRBV7-3 and TRBJ2-1; 10 bases are a match to TRBD2. The CDR3 totals 16 residues. CDR1 and CDR2 from the germline V gene are SGHTA and FQGTGA. V lost 3 bases, J lost 9 bases, and 11 bases stayed unmatched. The CDR3 loop is CASSFLAGAASSEQFF. The CDR3 DNA sequence: TGTGCCAGCAGCTTTCTAGCGGGAGCTGCAAGTAGTGAGCAGTTCTTC.

The chain recombines TRBV6-1 with TRBJ2-3; D possibly uses TRBD1 or TRBD2 (5 bases each). V shed 4 bases and J shed 6 bases, with 14 bases lying between them. Germline lookup yields CDR1 MNHNS and CDR2 SASEGT. The CDR3 has 14 amino acids. The DNA for the CDR3 is TGTGCCAGCAGTGCGAGGGGAGTCAGGGATACGCAGTATTTT. Its translation is CASSARGVRDTQYF.

This clone was counted once. One end of the junction is discordant with germline, which a read error may explain. Other DNA variants within this sample encode the same CDR3. The chain combines TRBV7-6 with TRBJ2-5, with 13 bases identical to TRBD2. The length of the CDR3 is 18 residues. The germline gives CDR1 SGHVS, CDR2 FNYEAQ. The CDR3 DNA is TGCGCCAGCAGCTTAGCGCGGACTAGCGGGAGTGCCCAAGAGACCCAGTACTTC. Protein: CASSLARTSGSAQETQYF. Together with reference TRBV7-6 and TRBJ2-5, the CDR3 gives the full variable domain: GAGVSQSPRYKVTKRGQDVALRCDPISGHVSLYWYRQALGQGPEFLTYFNYEAQQDKSGLPNDRFSAERPEGSISTLTIQRTEQRDSAMYRCASSLARTSGSAQETQYFGPGTRLLVL.

This clone was seen just once. This sequence joins TRBV7-9 and TRBJ1-1, with a weak D call TRBD1 (5 bases). This CDR3 spans 12 amino acids. The V gene's germline CDR1 is SEHNR and CDR2 FQNEAQ (reference sequence). Trimming took 5 bases from V and 8 from J, leaving 12 bases between them. CDR3 sequence reads: CASSPPGTEAFF. DNA for the CDR3: TGTGCCAGCAGCCCCCCCGGGACGGAAGCTTTCTTT.

This chain links TRBV2 with TRBJ1-1; 10 bases agree with TRBD1. J lost 4 bases, V lost 5 bases, and 4 bases had no gene match. CDR3 length: 14 residues. Germline lookup yields CDR1 SNHLY and CDR2 FYNNEI. In DNA, the CDR3 is TGTGCCAGCAGTCGCCGGGACAGGGGCACTGAAGCTTTCTTT. Amino acid sequence: CASSRRDRGTEAFF.

The chain couples TRBV30 to TRBJ2-7; D ambiguous. Trimming took off 2 bases at V and 3 bases at J, with 14 bases between the two ends. The CDR3 has 14 amino acids. Germline values: CDR1 GTSNPN, CDR2 SVGIG (reference sequence). CDR3: CAWSRRSPLYEQYF. For the CDR3, the DNA is TGTGCCTGGAGTAGAAGAAGCCCCCTCTACGAGCAGTACTTC. The variable domain in full, with the rest retrieved from reference TRBV30 and TRBJ2-7, is SQTIHQWPATLVQPVGSPLSLECTVEGTSNPNLYWYRQAAGRGLQLLFYSVGIGQISSEVPQNLSASRPQDRQFILSSKKLLLSDSGFYLCAWSRRSPLYEQYFGPGTRLTVT.

V and J are TRBV6-4 and TRBJ2-3; TRBD1 or TRBD2 may be the D gene (5 bases each). The CDR3 spans 17 residues. V lost 6 bases and J 0 bases, leaving 19 bases between the germline ends. Germline values: CDR1 MRHNA, CDR2 SNTAGT. The CDR3 bases are TGTGCCAGCAGGACCCCAAGGGGTCGGACTAGCACAGATACGCAGTATTTT. As protein: CASRTPRGRTSTDTQYF.

The V and J genes are TRBV2 and TRBJ2-1, with 7 positions matching TRBD2. CDR3 size: 16 residues. V dropped 2 bases and J dropped 0; count of bases not matched to a gene: 4. CDR1 SNHLY and CDR2 FYNNEI come from the germline V gene. The CDR3 here is CASSERGGSSYNEQFF. CDR3 bases: TGTGCCAGCAGTGAACGGGGCGGGAGCTCCTACAATGAGCAGTTCTTC.

This chain joins TRBV5-6 and TRBJ2-7; D possibly corresponds to TRBD2 (5 bases). Germline CDR1 and CDR2: SGHDT and YYEEEE. This CDR3 comprises 13 residues. CDR3 amino acids: CGTSLGISYEQYF. DNA of the CDR3: TGTGGGACGAGCCTCGGGATCTCCTACGAGCAGTACTTC.

This chain connects TRBV28 to TRBJ1-3; D perhaps matches TRBD1 (6 bases). Germline V gene sequence: CDR1 MDHEN, CDR2 SYDVKM. Trimming cost V 3 bases and J 0 bases, with 9 bases left between them. The CDR3 sequence is 15 residues long. The CDR3 spells CASSLGAGSGNTIYF. The CDR3 nucleotides are TGTGCCAGCAGTTTGGGGGCGGGCTCTGGAAACACCATATATTTT.

The chain employs TRBV4-3 and TRBJ2-7, with a tentative D call TRBD2 (5 bases). The V end lost 0 bases, the J end lost 0 bases, and 15 bases lay between the germline ends. This CDR3 spans 17 amino acids. Germline-derived CDR1 and CDR2 are LGHNA and YSLEER. For the CDR3, the DNA is TGCGCCAGCAGCCAAGATCCCAGACTATTGGGCTCCTACGAGCAGTACTTC. Translation gives CASSQDPRLLGSYEQYF.

J is TRBJ2-7 and V is TRBV19; 10 bases line up with TRBD2. With 4 bases clipped from V and 2 bases from J, the junction kept 2 bases outside the gene matches. In germline, CDR1 is LNHDA, CDR2 SQIVND (reference sequence). The CDR3 consists of 14 residues. The CDR3 DNA is TGTGCCAGTAGTACCCTAGCGGGGGCCTACGAGCAGTACTTC. As protein: CASSTLAGAYEQYF.

This chain links TRBV7-3 with TRBJ2-1; the D is unclear. Germline assignment: CDR1 SGHTA and CDR2 FQGTGA. V was clipped by 2 bases and J by 3 bases, with 11 bases between them. CDR3 size: 15 residues. DNA for the CDR3: TGTGCCAGCAGCTTATCAGCTGGGTTCTACAATGAGCAGTTCTTC. Translating it yields CASSLSAGFYNEQFF.

The rearrangement links TRBV28 to TRBJ2-7; possibly TRBD1 or TRBD2 for D (5 bases each). The CDR3 consists of 15 residues. Germline V gives CDR1 MDHEN, CDR2 SYDVKM. Trimming removed 7 bases from V and 0 bases from J, with 16 bases in between. The CDR3: CASKTWGGSSYEQYF. CDR3 bases: TGTGCCAGCAAAACCTGGGGCGGGTCCTCCTACGAGCAGTACTTC.

This clone was recorded a few times. The CDR3 nucleotides read TGTGCCAGTAAGGTTCGGGGACAGGGTACCTATGGCTACACCTTC. As protein: CASKVRGQGTYGYTF. The chain couples TRBV19 to TRBJ1-2; 9 nucleotides align to TRBD1. The junction had 10 bases not matched to a gene; V was cut back by 7 bases and J by 4 bases. The CDR3 is 15 amino acids. Germline CDR1 is LNHDA and CDR2 is SQIVND (reference sequence).

The rearrangement links TRBV19 to TRBJ2-3, with D perhaps TRBD1 (5 bases). The CDR3 totals 14 residues. The V end lost 5 bases, the J end lost 3 bases, and 12 bases lay between the germline ends. Germline lookup yields CDR1 LNHDA and CDR2 SQIVND (reference sequence). In DNA form, the CDR3 reads TGTGCCAGTAGTTTCAGGGCTGGTACAGATACGCAGTATTTT. Residues: CASSFRAGTDTQYF. Filled out from reference TRBV19 and TRBJ2-3, the complete variable domain reads DGGITQSPKYLFRKEGQNVTLSCEQNLNHDAMYWYRQDPGQGLRLIYYSQIVNDFQKGDIAEGYSVSREKKESFPLTVTSAQKNPTAFYLCASSFRAGTDTQYFGPGTRLTVL.

This chain connects TRBV2 to TRBJ1-1; a possible D gene is TRBD1 (6 bases). This CDR3 region has 16 residues. V gave up 1 base and J gave up 4 bases, with 16 bases separating them. CDR1 is SNHLY, CDR2 FYNNEI, per germline. DNA for the CDR3: TGTGCCAGCAGTGAAGATTACGGGGGCGGCGGCACTGAAGCTTTCTTT. Its protein product is CASSEDYGGGGTEAFF.

The genes are TRBV12-5 and TRBJ2-2, with D tentatively TRBD1 (6 bases). Between the trimmed V and J ends, which lost 1 base and 1 base, there was a span of 10 bases. The CDR3 spans 16 residues. The V gene's germline CDR1 is LGHNT and CDR2 FRNRAP. The CDR3 DNA reads TGTGCTAGTGGTTTGGGGGACACCGAGAACACCGGGGAGCTGTTTTTT. This codes for CASGLGDTENTGELFF.

CDR3 sequence reads: CASSLWGTSKGNEQFF. The CDR3 DNA reads as TGTGCCAGTAGTCTTTGGGGGACGTCCAAAGGGAATGAGCAGTTCTTC. This sequence joins TRBV19 and TRBJ2-1, with D perhaps matching TRBD1 or TRBD2 (5 bases each). The CDR3 has 16 amino acids. CDR1 and CDR2 (germline): LNHDA, SQIVND (reference sequence). Trimming shortened V by 5 bases and J by 7 bases, and 21 bases separated the two germline ends.

The CDR3, as DNA: TGCGCCAGCGGGCGACTAGCGGGAGAGACCCAGTACTTC. It translates to CASGRLAGETQYF. The chain joins TRBV4-1 to TRBJ2-5, with 10 bases matching TRBD2. V was pared by 8 bases and J by 4 bases, with 4 bases of the junction left unmatched. The CDR3 has 13 amino acids. CDR1 is MGHRA, CDR2 YSYEKL, per germline.

V gene TRBV5-6 combines with J gene TRBJ1-2, with D perhaps matching TRBD1 (5 bases). This CDR3 region has 12 residues. Trimming took off 4 bases at V and 12 bases at J, with 16 bases between the two ends. CDR1 and CDR2 (germline): SGHDT, YYEEEE. The CDR3 sequence is CASSPLGWGDTF. DNA for the CDR3: TGTGCCAGCAGCCCATTGGGATGGGGGGACACCTTC.